These 28 T cell receptor beta chains originate from one sample sequenced in a study of T cell responses to AZD1222 COVID-19 vaccine. Libraries were prepared by immunoSEQ multiplex PCR; TCRdb keeps only in-frame clonotypes and omits some of them. The sample records 150,000 or so clones, roughly 89% being singletons. Sequencing was performed on peripheral blood, taken on day 0 of AZD1222 vaccination. The source of these receptors is an adult in good health.

The rearrangement joins TRBV5-1 to TRBJ1-2; 10 nucleotides align to TRBD1. Germline values: CDR1 SGHRS, CDR2 YFSETQ. With 4 bases clipped from V and 7 bases from J, the junction kept 7 bases outside the gene matches. The length of the CDR3 is 14 residues. The CDR3: CASSRLTGGSGYTF. In DNA, the CDR3 is TGCGCCAGCAGCCGGTTGACAGGGGGCTCTGGCTACACCTTC.

The CDR3 DNA reads TGTGCCAGCAGTGCCGTTAACTTAGCGGGAGGGCCGGAGACCCAGTACTTC. Protein sequence: CASSAVNLAGGPETQYF. V gene TRBV6-1 combines with J gene TRBJ2-5, with 11 nucleotides matching TRBD2. V lost 4 bases, J lost 5 bases, and 12 bases stayed unmatched. Per the germline V gene, CDR1 is MNHNS and CDR2 is SASEGT. The CDR3 sequence is 17 residues long.

The chain recombines TRBV19 with TRBJ2-2; D unresolved. The CDR3 runs to 14 residues. Germline CDR1 is LNHDA and CDR2 is SQIVND (reference sequence). V lost 5 bases and J 2 bases, leaving 9 bases between the germline ends. CDR3 region: CASSLVENTGELFF. In DNA form, the CDR3 reads TGTGCCAGTAGTTTGGTGGAAAACACCGGGGAGCTGTTTTTT.

The rearrangement joins TRBV6-4 to TRBJ2-1; the match to TRBD2 covers 9 bases. The CDR3 loop spans 15 amino acids. V was pared by 5 bases and J by 9 bases, with 11 bases of the junction left unmatched. Germline CDR1 reads MRHNA; CDR2 reads SNTAGT. The CDR3 region is CASSSLAGPGGEQFF. The CDR3 DNA follows: TGTGCCAGCAGTAGTCTAGCGGGACCGGGAGGTGAGCAGTTCTTC.

CDR3 bases: TGTGCCAGCAGCTTGGGGTCTCTGGACGGGTTTTTTAGTGGAGCTTTCTTT. This gives the protein CASSLGSLDGFFSGAFF. The genes are TRBV5-6 and TRBJ1-1; D is ambiguous. This CDR3 has 17 amino acids. V was clipped by 0 bases and J by 10 bases, with 25 bases between them. CDR1 and CDR2 (germline): SGHDT, YYEEEE.

The rearrangement uses TRBV11-2 and TRBJ2-7, with 8 bases lining up with TRBD1. Germline lookup yields CDR1 SGHAT and CDR2 FQNNGV. V gave up 1 base and J gave up 4 bases; unmatched junction bases: 6. The CDR3 consists of 15 residues. This CDR3 is CASSLVRTGNYEQYF. CDR3 coding DNA: TGTGCCAGCAGCTTAGTTAGGACAGGGAATTACGAGCAGTACTTC. Variable domain in full (rest from reference TRBV11-2 and TRBJ2-7): EAGVAQSPRYKIIEKRQSVAFWCNPISGHATLYWYQQILGQGPKLLIQFQNNGVVDDSQLPKDRFSAERLKGVDSTLKIQPAKLEDSAVYLCASSLVRTGNYEQYFGPGTRLTVT.

The rearrangement joins TRBV18 to TRBJ1-4; TRBD1 might be the D (5 bases). V lost 6 bases to trimming and J lost 3 bases, with 20 bases between them. CDR1 is KGHSH and CDR2 is LQKENI in the germline V gene. This CDR3 has 17 amino acids. Here the CDR3 DNA reads TGTGCCAGCTCTCGGGACCTCTCGGGGGTGGCTAATGAAAAACTGTTTTTT. It translates to CASSRDLSGVANEKLFF.

The chain joins TRBV9 to TRBJ2-5, with 9 bases that match TRBD2. The CDR3 has 17 amino acids. The V and J ends lost 0 bases and 5 bases, in that order; junction bases with no gene match: 11. CDR1 is SGDLS and CDR2 is YYNGEE in the germline V gene. CDR3 protein: CASSVAGGRVEFETQYF. In DNA, the CDR3 is TGTGCCAGCAGCGTAGCGGGCGGGAGGGTAGAATTTGAGACCCAGTACTTC.

The rearrangement uses TRBV29-1 and TRBJ1-5, with D hard to call. CDR3 length: 14 amino acids. Germline V CDR1 and CDR2: SQVTM, ANQGSEA. Trimming left V 4 bases short and J 3 bases short, with 13 bases between. The CDR3 spells CSVATGVDNQPQHF. The CDR3, as DNA: TGCAGCGTTGCGACGGGTGTCGACAATCAGCCCCAGCATTTT.

The chain links TRBV6-5 to TRBJ1-1; the match to TRBD1 covers 11 bases. In germline, CDR1 is MNHEY, CDR2 SVGAGI. After removal of 6 bases from V and 5 bases from J, the junction contained 8 bases not matched to a gene. The CDR3 loop spans 15 amino acids. CDR3 nucleotides: TGTGCCAGCAGCGCTGGGACAGGGGGTTGGACTGAAGCTTTCTTT. Its translation: CASSAGTGGWTEAFF.

This chain joins TRBV28 and TRBJ1-1; tentatively, D is TRBD1 (5 bases). Germline V gene lookup returns CDR1 MDHEN and CDR2 SYDVKM. The CDR3 has 14 residues. Trimming shortened V by 5 bases and J by 5 bases, and 15 bases separated the two germline ends. The chain's CDR3 is CASSVTGPFTEAFF. CDR3 nucleotide sequence: TGTGCCAGCAGTGTAACAGGACCTTTTACTGAAGCTTTCTTT.

DNA for the CDR3: TGCGCCAGCAGCTTGGCCCCCCCCGGGGGAGGAACAGATACGCAGTATTTT. Protein product: CASSLAPPGGGTDTQYF. The V gene is TRBV5-1, the J gene TRBJ2-3; possible D gene TRBD2, 6 bases. Trimming shortened V by 0 bases and J by 3 bases, and 17 bases separated the two germline ends. Germline V gene data show CDR1 as SGHRS and CDR2 as YFSETQ. The CDR3 sequence is 17 residues long.

This chain connects TRBV4-3 to TRBJ2-5, with TRBD1 matching 7 bases. The germline CDR1 and CDR2 sequences are LGHNA and YSLEER. The CDR3 extends over 15 amino acids. The V gene end was trimmed by 1 base and the J gene end by 5 bases; junction bases not matched to a gene: 7. This CDR3 is CASSQAETGLETQYF. The CDR3 nucleotides are TGCGCCAGCAGCCAAGCAGAGACAGGGCTGGAGACCCAGTACTTC.

This chain uses TRBV15 with TRBJ2-7, with 7 nucleotides matching TRBD1. After removal of 6 bases from V and 3 bases from J, the junction contained 8 bases not matched to a gene. Germline-derived CDR1 and CDR2 are LNHNV and YYDKDF (reference sequence). The CDR3 contains 14 residues. The CDR3 coding sequence is TGTGCCACCAGGGTGGAACAGGGGAGCTACGAGCAGTACTTC. Protein: CATRVEQGSYEQYF.

This chain uses TRBV7-3 with TRBJ2-1; D might be TRBD2 (5 bases). The germline V gene encodes CDR1 SGHTA and CDR2 FQGTGA. The CDR3 is 15 residues long. V was cut by 0 bases and J by 7 bases, with 13 bases left in between. CDR3 protein: CASSLTAARDNEQFF. The DNA for the CDR3 is TGTGCCAGCAGCTTAACAGCTGCGAGGGATAATGAGCAGTTCTTC.

The V and J genes are TRBV13 and TRBJ1-2; 7 bases are shared with TRBD1. The trim removed 5 bases at V and 0 bases at J, leaving 9 bases unmatched. This CDR3 is built from 16 residues. Germline V lookup: CDR1 PRHDT, CDR2 FYEKMQ (reference sequence). CDR3 coding DNA: TGTGCCAGCAGCCTGAAGACAGGGACACCTAACTATGGCTACACCTTC. It yields the protein CASSLKTGTPNYGYTF.

The V call is TRBV6-5, the J call TRBJ1-1; D not resolved. The V and J ends lost 6 bases and 1 base respectively, with 12 bases between them. Germline V gives CDR1 MNHEY, CDR2 SVGAGI. The CDR3 length is 14 residues. DNA of the CDR3: TGTGCCAGCAGGGAGCTGGACCCGAACACTGAAGCTTTCTTT. Protein product: CASRELDPNTEAFF.

This clone showed up just once. V and J are TRBV20-1 and TRBJ2-1; D not certain. This CDR3 region has 10 residues. The germline CDR1 and CDR2 sequences are DFQATT and SNEGSKA (reference sequence). The CDR3 DNA sequence: TGCATGTGCGAAGACAATGAGCAGTTCTTC. Residues: CMCEDNEQFF.

The V gene is TRBV14, the J gene TRBJ2-2; 11 bases fit TRBD1. CDR1 is SGHDN, CDR2 FVKESK, per germline. V shed 2 bases, J shed 7 bases, and the junction held 3 bases outside the gene matches. The CDR3 sequence is 15 residues long. For the CDR3, the DNA is TGTGCCAGCAGCCAACGGACAGGGGGCTTCGGGGAGCTGTTTTTT. Protein sequence: CASSQRTGGFGELFF.

The chain links TRBV28 to TRBJ1-1; D perhaps matches TRBD1 (5 bases). CDR3 length: 12 amino acids. V shed 6 bases and J shed 10 bases, with 15 bases lying between them. CDR1 and CDR2 from the germline V gene are MDHEN and SYDVKM. The CDR3 DNA reads TGTGCCAGCAGCCCCCCGGGGCGGGGAGCTTTCTTT. Translation: CASSPPGRGAFF.

The V call is TRBV28, the J call TRBJ1-6; the D is unclear. CDR1 is MDHEN, CDR2 SYDVKM, per germline. Deletions cut 5 bases from V and 8 bases from J, with 13 bases between. The CDR3 consists of 14 residues. CDR3 sequence (DNA): TGTGCCAGCAGTCCCCAGCGTAGTGATTCACCCCTCCACTTT. Translated: CASSPQRSDSPLHF.

The rearrangement joins TRBV10-3 to TRBJ1-1; the D gene is possibly TRBD1 (6 bases). The V end was cut by 3 bases, the J end by 2 bases, with 16 bases between. Per the germline V gene, CDR1 is ENHRY and CDR2 is SYGVKD. This CDR3 has 16 amino acids. The CDR3 DNA reads TGTGCCATCAGTGACCGGGGGGCGGTTTCAAACACTGAAGCTTTCTTT. Its translation is CAISDRGAVSNTEAFF.

The chain joins TRBV28 to TRBJ1-1, with D tentatively TRBD1 (5 bases). The CDR3 is made up of 13 amino acids. The V end was cut by 6 bases, the J end by 4 bases, with 12 bases between. The V gene's germline CDR1 is MDHEN and CDR2 SYDVKM. Here the CDR3 reads CASSLGGGTEAFF. CDR3 sequence (DNA): TGTGCCAGCAGCCTGGGGGGGGGCACTGAAGCTTTCTTT.

The CDR3 reads CASPSGRNPGQRHNEQFF. Written as DNA, the CDR3 is TGTGCCAGCCCGAGCGGCAGAAATCCGGGACAGCGACACAATGAGCAGTTCTTC. The chain couples TRBV28 to TRBJ2-1; 7 bases agree with TRBD1. The V and J ends lost 8 bases and 5 bases, in that order; junction bases with no gene match: 21. In germline, CDR1 is MDHEN, CDR2 SYDVKM. The CDR3 consists of 18 residues.

The rearrangement uses TRBV3-1 (or the pseudogene TRBV3-2) and TRBJ1-2; TRBD1 might be the D (6 bases). Germline assignment: CDR1 LGHDT and CDR2 YNNKEL (reference sequence). Trimming took 0 bases from V and 4 from J, leaving 12 bases between them. This CDR3 has 15 amino acids. CDR3 in amino acids: CASSQEQGRSYGYTF. In DNA form, the CDR3 reads TGTGCCAGCAGCCAAGAACAGGGCAGAAGCTATGGCTACACCTTC.

The chain is built from TRBV4-1 and TRBJ1-1; no clear D. Germline V gene lookup returns CDR1 MGHRA and CDR2 YSYEKL. V lost 0 bases to trimming and J lost 4 bases, with 21 bases between them. The CDR3 spans 18 residues. In nucleotides, the CDR3 is TGCGCCAGCAGCCAAGATTTGCGAGGAACAATTAGGTCCACTGAAGCTTTCTTT. Protein: CASSQDLRGTIRSTEAFF.

The rearrangement uses TRBV11-3 and TRBJ2-2; D perhaps matches TRBD2 (5 bases). Germline values: CDR1 SGHNT, CDR2 YENEEA. V shed 5 bases and J shed 5 bases, with 9 bases lying between them. CDR3 size: 13 residues. The CDR3, as DNA: TGTGCCAGCAGCCTAGGCGGGACCGGGGAGCTGTTTTTT. Translating gives CASSLGGTGELFF.

The rearrangement uses TRBV24-1 and TRBJ2-1; D unclear. CDR3 length: 16 amino acids. The germline V and J ends were trimmed by 6 bases and 6 bases, with 20 bases remaining between them. Looked up from germline, CDR1 is KGHDR and CDR2 is SFDVKD. The CDR3 DNA reads TGTGCCACCAGTCGAGGCGGTGGGGTACAGTTCAATGAGCAGTTCTTC. Residues: CATSRGGGVQFNEQFF.